The sequence of this TCR beta chain was determined in a study of blood T cell repertoires in COVID-19. Method: immunoSEQ multiplex PCR; TCRdb's copy keeps in-frame clones and lacks some. This sample has 100,000 to 120,000 clones, with 80% to 90% found just once. This clone has just a few counts. Germline V gives CDR1 MGHDK, CDR2 SYGVNS. CDR3 length equals 14 residues. Trimming pared 7 bases from V and 7 bases from J, leaving 17 bases between. The TCR was taken from a human donor in a cohort sampled during active COVID-19. Input material: peripheral blood. V usage is TRBV25-1 and J usage is TRBJ2-1; TRBD1 might be the D (6 bases). In nucleotides, the CDR3 is TGTGCCAGCAAGACGGGACAACATAGGAATGAGCAGTTCTTC. Translating it yields CASKTGQHRNEQFF.